This paragraph covers one T cell receptor beta chain sequence. One entry per CDR3 protein results from TCRdb running MiXCR on the 5' RACE reads. The sample lists hundreds of thousands of distinct CDR3 sequences; about 20% were seen once. This entry is derived from a study of T-cell memory formation after mild COVID-19. The CDR3 spans 16 residues. CDR1 is MNHEY and CDR2 is SVGAGI in the germline V gene. The J segment lost 5 bases and the V segment lost 5 bases, leaving 10 bases of the junction unmatched. This receptor was identified in an adult woman who had mild COVID-19 (a few samples of this study predate the infection). Cell type and time point are not known. Sequencing was performed on PBMCs or a T cell subset sorted from them (not recorded which). The chain carries TRBV6-5 and TRBJ1-3; 9 bases agree with TRBD1. This chain's CDR3 is CASSDAGTGKRNTIYF. The DNA for the CDR3 is TGTGCCAGCAGTGACGCCGGGACAGGGAAAAGAAACACCATATATTTT.